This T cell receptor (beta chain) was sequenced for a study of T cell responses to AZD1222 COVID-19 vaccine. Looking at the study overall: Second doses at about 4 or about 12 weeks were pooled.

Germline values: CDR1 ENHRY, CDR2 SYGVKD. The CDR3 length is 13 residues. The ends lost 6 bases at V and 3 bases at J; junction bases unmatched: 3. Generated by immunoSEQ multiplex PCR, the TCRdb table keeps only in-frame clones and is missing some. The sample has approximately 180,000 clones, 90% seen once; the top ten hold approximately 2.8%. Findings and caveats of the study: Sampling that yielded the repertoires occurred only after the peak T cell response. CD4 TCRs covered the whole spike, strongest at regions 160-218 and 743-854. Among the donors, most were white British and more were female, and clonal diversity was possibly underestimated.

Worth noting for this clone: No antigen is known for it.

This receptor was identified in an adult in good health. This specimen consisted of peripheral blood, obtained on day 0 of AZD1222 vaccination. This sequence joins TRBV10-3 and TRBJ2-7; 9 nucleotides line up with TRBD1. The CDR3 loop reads CAISRDRDYEQYF. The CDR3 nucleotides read TGTGCCATCAGCCGGGACAGGGACTACGAGCAGTACTTC.